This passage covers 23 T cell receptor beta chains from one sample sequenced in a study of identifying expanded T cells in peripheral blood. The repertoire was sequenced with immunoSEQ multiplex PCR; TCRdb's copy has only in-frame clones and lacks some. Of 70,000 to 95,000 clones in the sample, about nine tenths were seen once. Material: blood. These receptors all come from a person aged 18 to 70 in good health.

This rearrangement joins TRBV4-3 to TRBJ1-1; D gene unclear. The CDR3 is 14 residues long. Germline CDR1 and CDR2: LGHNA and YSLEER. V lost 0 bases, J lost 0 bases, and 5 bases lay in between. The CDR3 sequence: CASSQDRVNTEAFF. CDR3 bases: TGCGCCAGCAGCCAAGATAGGGTGAACACTGAAGCTTTCTTT.

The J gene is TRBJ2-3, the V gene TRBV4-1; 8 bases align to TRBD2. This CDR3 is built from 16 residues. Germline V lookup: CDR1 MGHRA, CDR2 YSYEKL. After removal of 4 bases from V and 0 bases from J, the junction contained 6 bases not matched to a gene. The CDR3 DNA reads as TGCGCCAGCAGCCTCCCGGGGGGGAGCAGCACAGATACGCAGTATTTT. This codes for CASSLPGGSSTDTQYF.

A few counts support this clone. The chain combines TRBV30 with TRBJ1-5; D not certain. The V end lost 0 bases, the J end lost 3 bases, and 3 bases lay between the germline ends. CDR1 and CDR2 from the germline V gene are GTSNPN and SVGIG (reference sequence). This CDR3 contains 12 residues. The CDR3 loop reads CAWSVPNQPQHF. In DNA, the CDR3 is TGTGCCTGGAGTGTTCCCAATCAGCCCCAGCATTTT.

CDR3 loop: CASSLGLALGGSGYTF. CDR3 nucleotides: TGTGCCAGCAGTTTAGGCTTAGCATTGGGAGGTTCAGGCTACACCTTC. The chain recombines TRBV28 with TRBJ1-2; D not resolved. From germline, CDR1 is MDHEN and CDR2 SYDVKM. CDR3 length: 16 amino acids. The V end lost 2 bases, the J end lost 8 bases, and 21 bases lay between the germline ends.

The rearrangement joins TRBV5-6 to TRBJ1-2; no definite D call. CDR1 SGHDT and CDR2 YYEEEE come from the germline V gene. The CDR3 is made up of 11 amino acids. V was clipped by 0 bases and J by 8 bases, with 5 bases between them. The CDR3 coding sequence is TGTGCCAGCAGCTTGGCTGGGGGCTACACCTTC. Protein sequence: CASSLAGGYTF.

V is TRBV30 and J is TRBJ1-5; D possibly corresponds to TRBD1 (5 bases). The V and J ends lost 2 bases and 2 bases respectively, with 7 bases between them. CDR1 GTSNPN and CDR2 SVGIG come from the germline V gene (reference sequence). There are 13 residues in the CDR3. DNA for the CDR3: TGTGCCTGGAGTCAGGGACGCAATCAGCCCCAGCATTTT. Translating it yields CAWSQGRNQPQHF.

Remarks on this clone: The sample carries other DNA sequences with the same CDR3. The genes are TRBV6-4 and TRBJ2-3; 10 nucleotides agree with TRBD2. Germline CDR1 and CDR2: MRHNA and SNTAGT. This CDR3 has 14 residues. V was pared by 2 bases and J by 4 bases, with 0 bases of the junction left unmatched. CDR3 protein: CASSDSGGADTQYF. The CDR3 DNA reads TGTGCCAGCAGTGACAGCGGGGGGGCAGATACGCAGTATTTT.

As DNA, the CDR3 is TGCGCCAGCTCCCGGACTAGCGATGCGGGTACGCAGTATTTT. Its translation is CASSRTSDAGTQYF. V and J are TRBV5-1 and TRBJ2-3; TRBD2 aligns across 9 bases. The CDR3 runs 14 residues. With 7 bases clipped from V and 8 bases from J, the junction kept 11 bases outside the gene matches. Germline CDR1 and CDR2: SGHRS and YFSETQ.

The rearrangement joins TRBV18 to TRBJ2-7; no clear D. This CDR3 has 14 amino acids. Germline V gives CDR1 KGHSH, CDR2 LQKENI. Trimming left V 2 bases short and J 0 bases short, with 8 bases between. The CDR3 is CASSPGFNSYEQYF. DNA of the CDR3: TGTGCCAGCTCACCAGGATTTAACTCCTACGAGCAGTACTTC.

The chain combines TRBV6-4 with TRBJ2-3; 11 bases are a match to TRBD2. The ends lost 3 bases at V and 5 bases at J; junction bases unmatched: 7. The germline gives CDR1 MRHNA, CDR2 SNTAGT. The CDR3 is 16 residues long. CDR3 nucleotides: TGTGCCAGCAGTGAAGGGCTAGCGGGGGGAGGAGATACGCAGTATTTT. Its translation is CASSEGLAGGGDTQYF.

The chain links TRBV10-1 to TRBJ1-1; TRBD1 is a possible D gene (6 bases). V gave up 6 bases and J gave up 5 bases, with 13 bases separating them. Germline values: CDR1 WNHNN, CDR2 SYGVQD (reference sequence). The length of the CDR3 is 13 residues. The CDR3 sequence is CASSTRGGTEAFF. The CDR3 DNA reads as TGCGCCAGCAGCACGCGAGGGGGTACTGAAGCTTTCTTT.

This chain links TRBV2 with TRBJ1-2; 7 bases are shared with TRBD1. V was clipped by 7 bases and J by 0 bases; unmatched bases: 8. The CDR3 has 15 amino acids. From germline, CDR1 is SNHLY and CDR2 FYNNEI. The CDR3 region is CASNHPQGANYGYTF. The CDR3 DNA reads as TGTGCCAGCAACCACCCCCAGGGGGCTAACTATGGCTACACCTTC.

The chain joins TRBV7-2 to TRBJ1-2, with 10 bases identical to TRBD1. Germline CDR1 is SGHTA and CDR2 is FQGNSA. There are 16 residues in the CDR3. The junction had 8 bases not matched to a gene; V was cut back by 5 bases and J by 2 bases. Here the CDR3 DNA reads TGTGCCAGCAGCCCAAACGACAGGGGGCACAACTATGGCTACACCTTC. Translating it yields CASSPNDRGHNYGYTF.

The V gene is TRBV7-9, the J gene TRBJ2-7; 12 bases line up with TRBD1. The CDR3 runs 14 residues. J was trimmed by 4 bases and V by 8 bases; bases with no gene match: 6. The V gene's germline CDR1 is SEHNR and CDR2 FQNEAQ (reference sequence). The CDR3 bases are TGTGCCAGCCGAAGGGGACAGGGGGCTTACGAGCAGTACTTC. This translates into CASRRGQGAYEQYF.

Here the CDR3 reads CASSLGTSGRGNEQFF. In DNA form, the CDR3 reads TGTGCCAGCAGCTTAGGGACTAGCGGGAGAGGCAATGAGCAGTTCTTC. The chain combines TRBV7-6 with TRBJ2-1, with 13 bases identical to TRBD2. From germline, CDR1 is SGHVS and CDR2 FNYEAQ. V lost 1 base and J lost 6; bases outside the gene matches: 3. CDR3 length equals 16 residues.

CDR3 in amino acids: CASSLGGAVDEQFF. The CDR3 DNA reads as TGTGCCAGCAGCCTCGGGGGGGCGGTCGATGAGCAGTTCTTC. V gene TRBV9 combines with J gene TRBJ2-1, with 8 bases fitting TRBD2. Germline loops: CDR1 SGDLS, CDR2 YYNGEE. The CDR3 is 14 amino acids. The J segment lost 8 bases and the V segment lost 4 bases, leaving 8 bases of the junction unmatched. The entire variable domain, with the rest obtained from reference TRBV9 and TRBJ2-1, is as follows: DSGVTQTPKHLITATGQRVTLRCSPRSGDLSVYWYQQSLDQGLQFLIQYYNGEERAKGNILERFSAQQFPDLHSELNLSSLELGDSALYFCASSLGGAVDEQFFGPGTRLTVL.

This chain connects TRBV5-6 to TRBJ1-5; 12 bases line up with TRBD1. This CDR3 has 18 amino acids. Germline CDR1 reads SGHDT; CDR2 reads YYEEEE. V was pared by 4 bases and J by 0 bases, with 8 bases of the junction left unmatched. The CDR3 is CASSRGTGGDYSNQPQHF. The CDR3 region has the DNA TGTGCCAGCAGCCGTGGGACAGGGGGCGACTATAGCAATCAGCCCCAGCATTTT.

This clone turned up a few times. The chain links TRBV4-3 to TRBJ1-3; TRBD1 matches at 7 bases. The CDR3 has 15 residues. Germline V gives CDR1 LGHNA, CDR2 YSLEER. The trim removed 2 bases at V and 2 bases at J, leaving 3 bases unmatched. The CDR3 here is CASSQNTGAGNTIYF. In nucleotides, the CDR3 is TGCGCCAGCAGCCAAAACACAGGGGCTGGAAACACCATATATTTT.

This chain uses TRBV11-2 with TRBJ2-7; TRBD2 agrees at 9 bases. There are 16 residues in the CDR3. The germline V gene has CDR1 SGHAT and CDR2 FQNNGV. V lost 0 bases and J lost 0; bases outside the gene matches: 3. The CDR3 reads CASSLEGTSLSYEQYF. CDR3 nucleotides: TGTGCCAGCAGCTTAGAGGGGACTAGCCTCTCCTACGAGCAGTACTTC.

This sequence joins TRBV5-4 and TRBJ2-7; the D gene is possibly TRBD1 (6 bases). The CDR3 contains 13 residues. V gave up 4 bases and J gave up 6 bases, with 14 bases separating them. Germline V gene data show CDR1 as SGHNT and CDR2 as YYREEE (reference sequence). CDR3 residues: CASSHPQGTEQYF. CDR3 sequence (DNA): TGTGCCAGCAGCCATCCACAGGGTACCGAGCAGTACTTC. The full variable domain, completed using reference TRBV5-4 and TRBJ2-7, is ETGVTQSPTHLIKTRGQQVTLRCSSQSGHNTVSWYQQALGQGPQFIFQYYREEENGRGNFPPRFSGLQFPNYSSELNVNALELDDSALYLCASSHPQGTEQYFGPGTRLTVT.

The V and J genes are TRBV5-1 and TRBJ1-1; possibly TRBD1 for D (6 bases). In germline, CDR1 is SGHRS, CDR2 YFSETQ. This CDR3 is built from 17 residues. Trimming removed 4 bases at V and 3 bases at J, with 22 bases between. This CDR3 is CASSDRRIQGLHTEAFF. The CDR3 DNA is TGCGCCAGCAGCGACCGGCGTATACAGGGCCTCCACACTGAAGCTTTCTTT.

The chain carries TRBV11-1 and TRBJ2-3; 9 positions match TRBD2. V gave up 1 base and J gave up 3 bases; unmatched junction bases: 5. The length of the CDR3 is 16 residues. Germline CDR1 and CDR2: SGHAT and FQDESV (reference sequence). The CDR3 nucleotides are TGTGCCAGCAGCTTAGATGGCGGGAGGGGTACAGATACGCAGTATTTT. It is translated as CASSLDGGRGTDTQYF.

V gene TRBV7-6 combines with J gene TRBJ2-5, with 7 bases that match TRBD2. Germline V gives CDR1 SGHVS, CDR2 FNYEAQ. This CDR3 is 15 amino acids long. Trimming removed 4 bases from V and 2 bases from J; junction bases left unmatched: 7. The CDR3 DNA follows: TGTGCCAGCAGCTACCGGGACTACACACAAGAGACCCAGTACTTC. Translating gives CASSYRDYTQETQYF.